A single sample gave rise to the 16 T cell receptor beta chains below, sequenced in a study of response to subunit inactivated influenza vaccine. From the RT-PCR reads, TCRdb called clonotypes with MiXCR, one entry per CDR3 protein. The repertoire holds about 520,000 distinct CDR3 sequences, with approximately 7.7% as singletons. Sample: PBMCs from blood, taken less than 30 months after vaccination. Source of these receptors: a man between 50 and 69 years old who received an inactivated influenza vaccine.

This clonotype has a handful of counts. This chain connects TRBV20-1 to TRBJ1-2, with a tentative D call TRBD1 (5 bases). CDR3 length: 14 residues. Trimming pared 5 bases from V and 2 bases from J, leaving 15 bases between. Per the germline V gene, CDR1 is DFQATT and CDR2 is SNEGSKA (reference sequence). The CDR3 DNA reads TGCAGTGCTGACCGGGGGGGTAGAAACTATGGCTACACCTTC. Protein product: CSADRGGRNYGYTF.

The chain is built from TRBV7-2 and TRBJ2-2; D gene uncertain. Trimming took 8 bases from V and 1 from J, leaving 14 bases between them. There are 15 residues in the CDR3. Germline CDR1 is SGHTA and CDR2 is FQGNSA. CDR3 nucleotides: TGTGCCAGCCTCCCAGATGGCCTGAACACCGGGGAGCTGTTTTTT. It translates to CASLPDGLNTGELFF.

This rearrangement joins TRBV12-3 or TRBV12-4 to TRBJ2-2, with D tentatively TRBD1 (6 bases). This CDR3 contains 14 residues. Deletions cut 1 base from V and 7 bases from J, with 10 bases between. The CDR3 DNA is TGTGCCAGCAGTTTAGGGCAGGGGAACGGGGAGCTGTTTTTT. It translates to CASSLGQGNGELFF.

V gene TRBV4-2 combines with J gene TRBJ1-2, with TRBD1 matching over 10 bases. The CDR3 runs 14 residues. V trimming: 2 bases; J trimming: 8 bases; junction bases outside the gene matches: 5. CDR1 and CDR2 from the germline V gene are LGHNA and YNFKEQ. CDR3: CASSQTDRGSGYTF. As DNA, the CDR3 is TGTGCCAGCAGCCAAACGGACAGGGGGAGCGGCTACACCTTC.

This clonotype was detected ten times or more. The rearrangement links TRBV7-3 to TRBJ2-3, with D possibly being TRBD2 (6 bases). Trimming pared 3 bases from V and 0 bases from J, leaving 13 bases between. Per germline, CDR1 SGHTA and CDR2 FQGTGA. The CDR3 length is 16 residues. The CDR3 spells CASSFISGTSTDTQYF. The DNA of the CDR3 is TGTGCCAGCAGCTTTATTAGCGGCACTAGCACAGATACGCAGTATTTT.

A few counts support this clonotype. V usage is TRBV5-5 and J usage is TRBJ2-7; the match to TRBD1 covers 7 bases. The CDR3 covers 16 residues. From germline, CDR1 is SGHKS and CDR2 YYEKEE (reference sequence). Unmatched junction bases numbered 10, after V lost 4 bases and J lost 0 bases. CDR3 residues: CASSPRGQSISYEQYF. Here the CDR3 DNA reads TGTGCCAGCAGCCCCAGGGGACAGAGCATCTCCTACGAGCAGTACTTC.

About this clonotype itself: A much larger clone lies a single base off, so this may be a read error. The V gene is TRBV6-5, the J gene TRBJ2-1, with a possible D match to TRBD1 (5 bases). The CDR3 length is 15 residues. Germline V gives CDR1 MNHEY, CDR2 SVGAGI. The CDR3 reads CASCYSSDSYNEQFF. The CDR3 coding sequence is TGTGCCAGCTGTTACTCGAGTGACAGCTACAATGAGCAGTTCTTC.

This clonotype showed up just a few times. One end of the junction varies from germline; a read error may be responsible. The CDR3 nucleotides are TGTGCCAGCAGCTTAGCGAGTTACCCTATCTTGGCCTTC. Its translation: CASSLASYPILAF. The rearrangement uses TRBV7-9 and TRBJ2-7, with D uncertain. Germline-derived CDR1 and CDR2 are SEHNR and FQNEAQ (reference sequence). The CDR3 is 13 residues long.

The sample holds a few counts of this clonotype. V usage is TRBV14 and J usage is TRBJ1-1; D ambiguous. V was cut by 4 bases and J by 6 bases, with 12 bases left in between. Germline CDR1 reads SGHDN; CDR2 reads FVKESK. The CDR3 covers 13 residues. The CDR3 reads CASSRYERAEAFF. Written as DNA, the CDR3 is TGTGCCAGCAGCCGCTACGAACGGGCTGAAGCTTTCTTT.

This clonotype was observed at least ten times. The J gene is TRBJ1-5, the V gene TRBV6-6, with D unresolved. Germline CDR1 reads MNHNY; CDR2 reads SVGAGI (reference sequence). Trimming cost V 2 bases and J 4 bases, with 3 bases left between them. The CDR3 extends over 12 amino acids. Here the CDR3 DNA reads TGTGCCAGCAGTTACACGAATCAGCCCCAGCATTTT. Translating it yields CASSYTNQPQHF.

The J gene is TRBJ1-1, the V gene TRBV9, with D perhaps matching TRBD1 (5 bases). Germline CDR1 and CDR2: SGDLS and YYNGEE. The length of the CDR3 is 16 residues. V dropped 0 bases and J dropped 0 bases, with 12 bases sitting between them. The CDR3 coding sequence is TGTGCCAGCAGCGTAGCGGCAGGGCCCATGAACACTGAAGCTTTCTTT. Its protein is CASSVAAGPMNTEAFF.

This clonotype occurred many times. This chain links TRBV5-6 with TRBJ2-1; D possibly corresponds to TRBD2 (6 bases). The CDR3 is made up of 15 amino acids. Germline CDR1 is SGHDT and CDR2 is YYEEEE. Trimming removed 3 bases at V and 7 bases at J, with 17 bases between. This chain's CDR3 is CASSSPVWGDNEQFF. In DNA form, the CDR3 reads TGTGCCAGCAGCTCGCCTGTTTGGGGGGATAATGAGCAGTTCTTC.

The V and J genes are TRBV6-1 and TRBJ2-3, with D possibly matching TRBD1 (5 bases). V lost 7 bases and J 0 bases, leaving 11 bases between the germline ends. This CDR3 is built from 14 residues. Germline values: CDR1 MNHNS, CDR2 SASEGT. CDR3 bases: TGTGCCAGCACCCAGGGCAGGAGCACAGATACGCAGTATTTT. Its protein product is CASTQGRSTDTQYF.

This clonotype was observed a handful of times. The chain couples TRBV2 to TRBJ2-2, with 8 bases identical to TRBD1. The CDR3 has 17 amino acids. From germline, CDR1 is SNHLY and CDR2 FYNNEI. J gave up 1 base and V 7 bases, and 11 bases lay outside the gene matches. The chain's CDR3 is CASTSTPGQENTGELFF. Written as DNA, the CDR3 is TGTGCCAGCACCTCCACACCGGGACAGGAGAACACCGGGGAGCTGTTTTTT.

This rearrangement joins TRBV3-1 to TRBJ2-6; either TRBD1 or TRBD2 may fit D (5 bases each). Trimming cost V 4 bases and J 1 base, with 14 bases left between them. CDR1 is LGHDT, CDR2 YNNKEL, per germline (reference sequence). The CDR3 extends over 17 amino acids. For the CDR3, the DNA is TGTGCCAGCAGCCCCCGGGGCCGACGATCTGGGGCCAACGTCCTGACTTTC. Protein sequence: CASSPRGRRSGANVLTF.

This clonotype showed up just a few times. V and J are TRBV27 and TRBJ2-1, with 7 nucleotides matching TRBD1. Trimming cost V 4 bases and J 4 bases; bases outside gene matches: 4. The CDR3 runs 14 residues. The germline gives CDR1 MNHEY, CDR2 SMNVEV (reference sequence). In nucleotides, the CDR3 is TGTGCCAGCAGTTCGTCGACAGGGTACAATGAGCAGTTCTTC. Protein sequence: CASSSSTGYNEQFF.